One T cell receptor (beta chain) is described in this entry. This specimen comes from a study of response to subunit inactivated influenza vaccine. In TCRdb, the RT-PCR reads were re-called with MiXCR into one record per CDR3 protein. The sample has some 540,000 distinct CDR3 sequences, roughly 25% seen once; the top ten hold around 2.8%. The CDR3 has 15 residues. With V trimmed by 6 bases and J by 4 bases, 11 bases remained unmatched. Germline-derived CDR1 and CDR2 are KGHSH and LQKENI. These records were also assigned to another study, of T cells expressing NK-cell markers. From that report: As the method of synthesis, 5'RACE template switching with UMIs yielded TCR beta cDNA.

The chain couples TRBV18 to TRBJ1-2; TRBD1 matches 7 bases. The source is a man between 50 and 59 years old who received an inactivated influenza vaccine. Sequenced here: CD4+ T cells sorted from PBMCs, sampled about 13 days after vaccination. CDR3 bases: TGTGCCAGCTCCCTCAGACAGGGAAGCGCCTATGGCTACACCTTC. Translated: CASSLRQGSAYGYTF.